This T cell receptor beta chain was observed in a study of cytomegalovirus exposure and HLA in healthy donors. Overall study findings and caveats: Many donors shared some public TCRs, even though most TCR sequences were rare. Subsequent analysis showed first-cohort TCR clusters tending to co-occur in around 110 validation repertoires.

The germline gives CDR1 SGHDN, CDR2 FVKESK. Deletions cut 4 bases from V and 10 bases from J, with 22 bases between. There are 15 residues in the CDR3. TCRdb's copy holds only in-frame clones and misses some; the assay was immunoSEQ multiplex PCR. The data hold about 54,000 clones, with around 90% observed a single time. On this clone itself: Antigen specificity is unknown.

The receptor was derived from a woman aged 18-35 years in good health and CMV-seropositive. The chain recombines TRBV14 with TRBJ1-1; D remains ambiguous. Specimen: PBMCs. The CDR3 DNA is TGTGCCAGCAGCCGAAGATCCGGAGAGACGATTACAGCTTTCTTT. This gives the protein CASSRRSGETITAFF.